This T cell receptor (beta chain) emerged from a study of T cells after yellow fever vaccination. Overall study: Low-cell-number fractions were prepared with SMART-Seq v4 Ultra Low Input.

TCRdb reprocessed the 5' RACE reads with MiXCR, giving one entry per CDR3 protein. The sample consists of about 400,000 distinct CDR3 sequences, 6.2% of them appearing once. This CDR3 is 18 amino acids long. Germline V lookup: CDR1 MNHEY, CDR2 SMNVEV (reference sequence). Trimming at V came to 5 bases and at J to 0 bases, leaving 13 bases not matched to a gene. This clonotype was seen a handful of times. The starting material was PBMCs, obtained 5 days after the yellow fever booster vaccination. This chain uses TRBV27 with TRBJ2-7; TRBD2 matches 10 bases. The sequence derives from a man aged 25 to 40 who received the YFV17D yellow fever vaccine. In DNA form, the CDR3 reads TGTGCCAGCAGTACAAAAATCCCACTAGCGGGGAACTCCTACGAGCAGTACTTC. As protein: CASSTKIPLAGNSYEQYF.